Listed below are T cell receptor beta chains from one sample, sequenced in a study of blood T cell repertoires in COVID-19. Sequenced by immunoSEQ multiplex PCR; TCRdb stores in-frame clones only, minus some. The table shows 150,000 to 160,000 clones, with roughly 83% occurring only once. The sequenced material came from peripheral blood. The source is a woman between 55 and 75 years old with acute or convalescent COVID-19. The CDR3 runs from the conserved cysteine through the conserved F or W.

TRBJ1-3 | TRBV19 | CASSRSSRGPSGNTIYF
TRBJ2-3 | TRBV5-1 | CASSLGQAGGDTQYF
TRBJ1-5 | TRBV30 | CAWATGERQPQHF
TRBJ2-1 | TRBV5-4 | CASSLPIGQGANEQFF
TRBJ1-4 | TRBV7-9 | CASTTGSLSLPYEKLFF
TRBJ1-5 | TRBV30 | CAWSHRTGDQPQHF
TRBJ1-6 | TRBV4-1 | CASSQRGSPLHF
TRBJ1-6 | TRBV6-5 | CASSYSRTESPLHF
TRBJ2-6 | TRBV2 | CASSVDRVSPGANVLTF
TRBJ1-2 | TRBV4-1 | CASSQVGRANYGYTF
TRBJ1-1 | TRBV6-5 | CASRADRARNTEAFF
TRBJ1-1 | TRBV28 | CASSLSFGEAFF
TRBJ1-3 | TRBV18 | CASSRDTFYSGNTIYF
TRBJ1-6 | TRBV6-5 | CASSYTGQSNSPLHF
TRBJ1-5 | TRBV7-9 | CASSLWPNQPQHF
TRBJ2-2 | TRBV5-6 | CASSYPLGSNTGELFF
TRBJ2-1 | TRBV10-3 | CAISERTGNEQFF
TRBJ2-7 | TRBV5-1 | CASSLDGQGAYEQYF
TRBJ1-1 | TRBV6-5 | CASHGQRTEAFF
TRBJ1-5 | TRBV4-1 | CASSQSPGGFSNQPQHF
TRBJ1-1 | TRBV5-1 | CASSAQGLNTEAFF
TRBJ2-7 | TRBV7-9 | CASSWTGPGEQYF
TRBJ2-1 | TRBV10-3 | CATANQQGSYNEQFF
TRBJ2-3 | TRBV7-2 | CASSRADTQYF
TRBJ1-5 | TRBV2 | CASNTGRQQPQHF
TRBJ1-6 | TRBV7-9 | CASSPGQFIDSPLHF
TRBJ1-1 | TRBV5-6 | CASSPLSYNTEAFF
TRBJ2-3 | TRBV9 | CASSVGQGHSDTQYF
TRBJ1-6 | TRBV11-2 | CAIRGSGSYNSPLHF
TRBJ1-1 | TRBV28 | CASAARGLNTEAFF
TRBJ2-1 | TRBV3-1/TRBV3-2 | CASSQYASSGVNNEQFF
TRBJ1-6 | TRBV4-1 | CASSQVADGLNSPLHF
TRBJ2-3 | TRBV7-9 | CASSFRLAGGWDTQYF
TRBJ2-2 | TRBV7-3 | CASSSKPGQIMAGELFF
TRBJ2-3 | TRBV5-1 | CASSFQETDTQYF
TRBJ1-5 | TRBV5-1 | CASSPGVSDSNQPQHF
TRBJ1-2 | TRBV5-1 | CASSFTGQGAGYTF
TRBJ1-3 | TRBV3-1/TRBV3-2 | CASSLTGYRNTIYF
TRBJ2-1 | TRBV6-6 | CASSYSGYAPGNEQFF
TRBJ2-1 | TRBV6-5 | CASRPGQGSYEQFF
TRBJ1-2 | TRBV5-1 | CASSASTGARDYGYTF
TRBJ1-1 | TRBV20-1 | CSASIGRGTEAFF
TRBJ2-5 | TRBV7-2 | CASSLEQGATQYF
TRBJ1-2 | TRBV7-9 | CASSPDRGRYYGYTF
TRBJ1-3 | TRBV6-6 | CASSYSQVSSGNTIYF
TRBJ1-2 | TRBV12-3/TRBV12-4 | CASSTGYYGYTF
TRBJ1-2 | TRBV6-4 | CASSARTGVPYGYTF
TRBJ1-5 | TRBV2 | CASSARTANNQPQHF
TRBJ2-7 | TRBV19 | CASNPTGGVYEQYF
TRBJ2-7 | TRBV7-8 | CASSLLLGGGEQYF
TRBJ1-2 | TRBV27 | CASSYTPTGGYTF
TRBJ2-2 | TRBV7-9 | CASSSPTGVGGELFF
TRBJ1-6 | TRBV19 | CASSIGQSFNSPLHF